This T cell receptor (beta chain) is drawn from a study of cytomegalovirus exposure and HLA in healthy donors. Trimming at V came to 0 bases and at J to 2 bases, leaving 5 bases not matched to a gene. Germline V gene data show CDR1 as SGHDT and CDR2 as YYEEEE. CDR3 length: 17 residues. Both 60 Vbeta primers and 13 Jbeta primers went into the PCR. Sequencing used immunoSEQ multiplex PCR; TCRdb keeps in-frame clones, though not all of them. The sample lists hundreds of thousands of clones, approximately 70% occurring once. The rearrangement uses TRBV5-6 and TRBJ1-5, with TRBD1 matching over 10 bases. Sequenced sample: PBMCs. The TCR sequence derives from a female donor in good health and CMV-seronegative. DNA of the CDR3: TGTGCCAGCAGCTTGGTCTCCGGGACAGGGGGCAATCAGCCCCAGCATTTT. Its protein product is CASSLVSGTGGNQPQHF.